Listed below are T cell receptor beta chains from one sample, sequenced in a study of CD8 T cells in ankylosing spondylitis. TCRdb processed the 5' RACE reads anew with MiXCR; each CDR3 protein has one entry. The sample records fewer than 650,000 distinct CDR3 sequences, about 12% being singletons. Material for sequencing was blood, either unsorted or a sorted T cell fraction (not recorded which). These receptor sequences come from a male donor with ankylosing spondylitis. Each CDR3 is given with its conserved first and last residue. The D gene is left open where the match is weak. Clone size is not always given. Where it is, it says once, few, many or a class for expanded clones.

j_call d_call v_call clone_size cdr3_aa cdr3_nt
TRBJ1-5 . TRBV5-6 . CASSLEGRGVQPQHF TGTGCCAGCAGCTTGGAAGGCAGGGGAGTCCAGCCCCAGCATTTT
TRBJ1-5 . TRBV11-2 few CASSLELGQPQHF TGTGCCAGCAGCTTAGAACTGGGGCAGCCCCAGCATTTT
TRBJ2-6 . TRBV7-9 . CASSLNSGANFLTF TGTGCCAGCAGCCTTAACTCTGGGGCCAACTTCCTGACTTTC
TRBJ2-5 TRBD2 TRBV7-2 . CASSPGGVSRGGTQYF TGTGCCAGCAGCCCCGGGGGGGTGAGCCGGGGGGGGACCCAGTACTTC
TRBJ1-5 . TRBV20-1 . CSARGTLNQPQHF TGCAGTGCTAGAGGTACACTCAATCAGCCCCAGCATTTT
TRBJ2-1 . TRBV12-3/TRBV12-4 few CASSLASEQFF TGTGCCAGCAGTTTAGCATCTGAGCAGTTCTTC
TRBJ1-1 . TRBV7-2 many CASSPTMNTEAFF TGTGCCAGCAGCCCCACTATGAACACTGAAGCTTTCTTT
TRBJ2-5 . TRBV5-1 many CASSFTEETQYF TGCGCCAGCAGCTTTACCGAAGAGACCCAGTACTTC
TRBJ1-2 TRBD1 TRBV12-3/TRBV12-4 many CASSYRQGLYGYTF TGTGCCAGCAGTTACAGACAGGGTCTCTATGGCTACACCTTC
TRBJ2-2 . TRBV6-1 few CASSRDPGAGELFF TGTGCCAGCAGCCGGGACCCGGGCGCCGGGGAGCTGTTTTTT
TRBJ2-3 TRBD1 TRBV5-1 . CASSPQGGVGDTQYF TGCGCCAGCAGCCCACAGGGGGGTGTGGGAGATACGCAGTATTTT
TRBJ1-2 TRBD1 TRBV29-1 . CSVTGGSYGYTF TGCAGCGTTACAGGGGGCAGCTATGGCTACACCTTC
TRBJ1-1 . TRBV25-1 few CASSGTGRGTEAFF TGTGCCAGCAGTGGTACAGGGAGAGGAACTGAAGCTTTCTTT
TRBJ2-5 TRBD2 TRBV20-1 . CSARDHGAGGIEETQYF TGCAGTGCTAGAGATCATGGGGCGGGAGGGATAGAAGAGACCCAGTACTTC
TRBJ1-1 . TRBV20-1 . CSADEGRWVDTEAFF TGCAGTGCCGACGAAGGCAGGTGGGTCGACACTGAAGCTTTCTTT
TRBJ1-2 . TRBV5-6 few CASSPGIWGYGYTF TGTGCCAGCAGCCCGGGGATTTGGGGTTATGGCTACACCTTC
TRBJ2-3 TRBD1 TRBV4-1 few CATSPLGTAPDTQYF TGCGCCACAAGCCCATTGGGGACAGCGCCAGATACGCAGTATTTT
TRBJ2-1 TRBD1 TRBV24-1 many CATSDLDRGNEQFF TGTGCCACCAGTGACCTGGACAGGGGAAATGAGCAGTTCTTC
TRBJ2-5 . TRBV12-3/TRBV12-4 . CASSWAAQGETQYF TGTGCCAGCAGTTGGGCGGCCCAAGGGGAGACCCAGTACTTC
TRBJ2-3 . TRBV7-9 many CASSPTPSRSTDTQYF TGTGCCAGCAGCCCGACGCCTAGCCGATCCACAGATACGCAGTATTTT
TRBJ2-1 TRBD1 TRBV20-1 few CSAPWTGPYNEQFF TGCAGTGCTCCTTGGACAGGGCCATACAATGAGCAGTTCTTC
TRBJ1-1 . TRBV5-8 . CASSNRQIMNTEAFF TGTGCCAGCAGCAACCGACAGATAATGAACACTGAAGCTTTCTTT
TRBJ2-1 . TRBV7-2 . CASSSRRADEQFF TGTGCCAGCAGCTCACGTAGGGCAGACGAGCAGTTCTTC
TRBJ2-7 TRBD2 TRBV20-1 . CSAEVSGRVSYEQYF TGCAGTGCGGAAGTTAGCGGGAGGGTCTCCTACGAGCAGTACTTC
TRBJ2-1 TRBD2 TRBV5-1 few CASSFTSGSFGEQFF TGCGCCAGCAGCTTTACTAGCGGGAGTTTCGGTGAGCAGTTCTTC
TRBJ1-4 . TRBV4-1 few CASSQDGTSVEKLFF TGCGCCAGCAGCCAAGACGGTACCTCGGTTGAAAAACTGTTTTTT
TRBJ1-2 . TRBV6-5 few CASSYSGGGRYGYTF TGTGCCAGCAGTTACTCGGGAGGGGGTCGCTATGGCTACACCTTC
TRBJ2-1 TRBD2 TRBV11-2 many CASSLAGVANEQFF TGTGCCAGCAGCTTGGCGGGAGTAGCCAATGAGCAGTTCTTC
TRBJ1-1 . TRBV7-6 many CASSPIPGGVATEAFF TGTGCCAGCAGCCCAATCCCTGGAGGGGTGGCCACTGAAGCTTTCTTT
TRBJ2-2 . TRBV3-1 few CASSLEAGEAGELFF TGTGCCAGCAGCCTGGAGGCAGGGGAGGCCGGGGAGCTGTTTTTT
TRBJ2-1 TRBD1 TRBV12-3/TRBV12-4 many CASSSQGVGGNEQFF TGTGCCAGCAGTTCACAGGGGGTAGGGGGCAATGAGCAGTTCTTC
TRBJ2-1 . TRBV28 . CASSPPEPGLPFF TGTGCCAGCAGTCCTCCTGAGCCGGGCTTACCGTTCTTC
TRBJ1-2 . TRBV3-1 . CASSQGASVQSYGYTF TGTGCCAGCAGCCAAGGAGCGTCAGTCCAGAGCTATGGCTACACCTTC
TRBJ2-3 . TRBV5-1 medium-sized CASSPGASTDTQYF TGCGCCAGCAGCCCTGGGGCCTCCACAGATACGCAGTATTTT
TRBJ2-3 TRBD2 TRBV6-2/TRBV6-3 . CASRLAGGPDTQYF TGTGCCAGCAGGCTAGCGGGAGGTCCAGATACGCAGTATTTT
TRBJ1-5 . TRBV4-1 . CASSLSGRGSNQPQHF TGCGCCAGCAGCCTCTCCGGCAGGGGAAGCAATCAGCCCCAGCATTTT
TRBJ1-1 . TRBV29-1 few CSVAGGGDTEAFF TGCAGCGTTGCCGGGGGAGGGGACACTGAAGCTTTCTTT
TRBJ1-2 TRBD1 TRBV12-3/TRBV12-4 many CASRPDRAGYTF TGTGCCAGCCGGCCCGACAGGGCAGGCTACACCTTC
TRBJ2-2 TRBD2 TRBV9 few CASSYLAGDGELFF TGTGCCAGCAGCTATCTAGCGGGGGACGGGGAGCTGTTTTTT
TRBJ2-5 . TRBV11-2 . CASSFGFRSETQYF TGTGCCAGCAGCTTTGGGTTCCGGTCAGAGACCCAGTACTTC
TRBJ1-1 . TRBV10-3 few CATEYAMNTEAFF TGTGCCACCGAGTATGCTATGAACACTGAAGCTTTCTTT
TRBJ2-7 . TRBV20-1 . CSASPGEREQYF TGCAGTGCTAGCCCAGGGGAACGGGAGCAGTACTTC
TRBJ2-4 . TRBV20-1 once CTGRVRGKNIQYF TGTACAGGACGGGTGAGAGGCAAAAACATTCAGTACTTC
TRBJ1-4 . TRBV5-1 . CASSLAGGTMDEKLFF TGCGCCAGCAGCTTGGCAGGTGGGACGATGGATGAAAAACTGTTTTTT
TRBJ1-4 TRBD1 TRBV20-1 few CSARSTGFLVTNEKLFF TGCAGTGCTAGATCGACAGGGTTTCTGGTGACTAATGAAAAACTGTTTTTT
TRBJ2-7 . TRBV24-1 . CATSDPWSKQYF TGTGCCACCAGTGATCCCTGGTCCAAGCAGTACTTC
TRBJ2-3 TRBD2 TRBV19 . CASSMPAGVTTDTQYF TGTGCCAGTAGTATGCCAGCGGGAGTTACCACAGATACGCAGTATTTT
TRBJ2-1 TRBD2 TRBV10-1 . CASSLAGEIGEQFF TGCGCCAGCAGTTTAGCGGGAGAGATTGGGGAGCAGTTCTTC
TRBJ1-5 TRBD1 TRBV6-5 many CASSYGQGNQPQHF TGTGCCAGCAGTTACGGACAGGGAAATCAGCCCCAGCATTTT
TRBJ2-7 . TRBV2 . CASTAYTYEQYF TGTGCCAGCACGGCCTATACCTACGAGCAGTACTTC